Listed below are T cell receptor beta chains from one sample, sequenced in a study of blood T cell repertoires in COVID-19. This table comes from immunoSEQ multiplex PCR, and its TCRdb copy is limited to in-frame clones, with some not included. The sample yields 350,000 or so clones, almost 90% seen once. The sample consisted of peripheral blood. The receptor source for this set is a man between 18 and 35 years old with active or convalescent COVID-19. Each CDR3 is given with its conserved first and last residue. A D gene is named only where the DNA matches it firmly. The size entry is marked missing in some rows and otherwise reads once, few, many or a size class.

j_call | clone_size | d_call | cdr3_length | v_call | cdr3_nt | cdr3_aa
TRBJ2-2 | NA | NA | 19 | TRBV4-3 | TGCGCCAGCAGCCAGGAACTAAGCGGGCCCTACGCCGACACCGGGGAGCTGTTTTTT | CASSQELSGPYADTGELFF
TRBJ1-1 | NA | NA | 14 | TRBV7-3 | TGTGCCAGCAGGTATCCACTCGTGGACACTGAAGCTTTCTTT | CASRYPLVDTEAFF
TRBJ2-3 | NA | TRBD1 | 14 | TRBV13 | TGTGCCAGCAGCGACAGGGTGGGAACAGATACGCAGTATTTT | CASSDRVGTDTQYF
TRBJ1-4 | NA | TRBD1 | 15 | TRBV18 | TGTGCCAGCTCCCTCGACAGGGGTGCTAATGAAAAACTGTTTTTT | CASSLDRGANEKLFF
TRBJ1-1 | NA | TRBD1 | 14 | TRBV6-5 | TGTGCCAGCAGTCCGACAGGGTGGAACACTGAAGCTTTCTTT | CASSPTGWNTEAFF
TRBJ1-5 | once | TRBD1 | 16 | TRBV5-6 | TGTGCCAGCAGCTTTCGTAGGGGACAGGGCAATCAGCCCCAGCATTTT | CASSFRRGQGNQPQHF
TRBJ2-3 | NA | TRBD1 | 17 | TRBV7-7 | TGTGCCAGCAGCTTAGGCGTGGGACAGGGCCACACAGATACGCAGTATTTT | CASSLGVGQGHTDTQYF
TRBJ2-5 | NA | NA | 13 | TRBV11-3 | TGTGCCAGCAGCCCTCAGACTAAGGCGACCCAGTACTTC | CASSPQTKATQYF
TRBJ2-7 | NA | NA | 14 | TRBV4-2 | TGTGCCAGCAGCCAAAGATACGGGGTCTACGAGCAGTACTTC | CASSQRYGVYEQYF
TRBJ2-1 | NA | NA | 16 | TRBV4-1 | TGCGCCAGCAGCCAGCTTTTTTCTATGTCCTACAATGAGCAGTTCTTC | CASSQLFSMSYNEQFF
TRBJ2-2 | NA | NA | 18 | TRBV9 | TGTGCCAGCAGCTCGAGACCATCAACAGGGCTCGACACCGGGGAGCTGTTTTTT | CASSSRPSTGLDTGELFF
TRBJ2-3 | once | TRBD2 | 16 | TRBV7-3 | TGTGCCAGCAGCTTAGCTAGCGGGAGGGCCGGAGATACGCAGTATTTT | CASSLASGRAGDTQYF
TRBJ2-1 | NA | NA | 12 | TRBV10-3 | TGTGCCATCAGATTCGAAAACAGGGAGCAGTTCTTC | CAIRFENREQFF
TRBJ2-1 | NA | TRBD2 | 16 | TRBV9 | TGTGCCAGCAGCGTGCGCTCTGAGCGGGAGTCCAATGAGCAGTTCTTC | CASSVRSERESNEQFF
TRBJ2-7 | few | NA | 14 | TRBV3-1/TRBV3-2 | TGTGCCAGCAGCCAAGCTGCCAGGGACTACGAGCAGTACTTC | CASSQAARDYEQYF
TRBJ2-1 | NA | NA | 13 | TRBV15 | TGTGCCACCAGCAGAGATCCTAAGAATGAGCAGTTCTTC | CATSRDPKNEQFF
TRBJ2-1 | once | TRBD1 | 16 | TRBV11-1 | TGTGCCAGCAGCGGACAGGGGCTACGCTCCTACAATGAGCAGTTCTTC | CASSGQGLRSYNEQFF
TRBJ2-3 | NA | TRBD2 | 14 | TRBV5-1 | TGCGCCAGCACAGAGCGGGGGAGCACAGATACGCAGTATTTT | CASTERGSTDTQYF
TRBJ2-5 | NA | TRBD2 | 15 | TRBV11-2 | TGTGCCAGCAGCCGGAGAGCGGCGGGGGGAGAGACCCAGTACTTC | CASSRRAAGGETQYF
TRBJ2-7 | NA | NA | 14 | TRBV5-5 | TGTGCCAGCAGCAAGGACAGCCTCTCCTACGAGCAGTACTTC | CASSKDSLSYEQYF
TRBJ1-4 | few | NA | 15 | TRBV5-3 | TGTGCCAGAAGCTCCAGGGTTGCAACTAATGAAAAACTGTTTTTT | CARSSRVATNEKLFF
TRBJ1-4 | NA | TRBD1 | 16 | TRBV2 | TGTGCCAGCAGTCAGGACAGGGGAAATTTGGGTGAAAAACTGTTTTTT | CASSQDRGNLGEKLFF
TRBJ1-1 | NA | NA | 13 | TRBV27 | TGTGCCAGCAGTCGCCACGGCGGTGCTGAAGCTTTCTTT | CASSRHGGAEAFF
TRBJ2-2 | NA | TRBD1 | 16 | TRBV18 | TGTGCCAGCCCAACCGAGTCAGACAGGGACACCGGGGAGCTGTTTTTT | CASPTESDRDTGELFF
TRBJ2-1 | NA | TRBD2 | 16 | TRBV7-2 | TGTGCCAGCAGCTCGAGCGGGGGGGCCTTGCACAATGAGCAGTTCTTC | CASSSSGGALHNEQFF
TRBJ2-5 | few | NA | 14 | TRBV7-2 | TGTGCCAGCAGCTTAGCGCGGAGGGAAGAGACCCAGTACTTC | CASSLARREETQYF
TRBJ2-7 | NA | NA | 13 | TRBV18 | TGTGCCAGCTCATCTGATCGGGGGTTCGAGCAGTACTTC | CASSSDRGFEQYF
TRBJ1-6 | NA | TRBD1 | 15 | TRBV28 | TGTGCCAGCAGCTCAGGGGGACAGGGAAATTCACCCCTCCACTTT | CASSSGGQGNSPLHF
TRBJ2-7 | NA | NA | 18 | TRBV21-1 | TGTGCCAGCAGCAAATGGAGACTAGCGGGAGGGCCCCCCTACGAGCAGTACTTC | CASSKWRLAGGPPYEQYF
TRBJ2-2 | NA | TRBD2 | 18 | TRBV19 | TGTGCCAGTAGTCACCGTCCAGGGACTAGCGGGGGTACCGGGGAGCTGTTTTTT | CASSHRPGTSGGTGELFF
TRBJ2-5 | NA | TRBD2 | 17 | TRBV4-2 | TGTGCCAGCAGCCTAAACGCTGGGAGCGGGGGCGGGGAGACCCAGTACTTC | CASSLNAGSGGGETQYF
TRBJ1-6 | NA | NA | 15 | TRBV2 | TGTGCCAGCAGAGTTGGAAATCAGGGGACCTCACCCCTCCACTTT | CASRVGNQGTSPLHF
TRBJ2-3 | NA | TRBD2 | 13 | TRBV19 | TGTGCCAGTGCGGGGGTAGGCACAGATACGCAGTATTTT | CASAGVGTDTQYF
TRBJ2-3 | few | TRBD2 | 14 | TRBV7-2 | TGTGCCAGAGCAAGGACTAGCAGCACAGATACGCAGTATTTT | CARARTSSTDTQYF
TRBJ2-5 | NA | TRBD2 | 14 | TRBV10-3 | TGTGCCATCAGTGGAGGAGCGGGAGACGAGACCCAGTACTTC | CAISGGAGDETQYF
TRBJ2-7 | NA | NA | 13 | TRBV15 | TGTGCCACCAGCAGAGATCAAGGGAGGGAGCAGTACTTC | CATSRDQGREQYF
TRBJ2-1 | once | TRBD1 | 16 | TRBV28 | TGTGCCAGCAGTTTACTCGGGACAGGGAGTGTGAATGAGCAGTTCTTC | CASSLLGTGSVNEQFF
TRBJ2-1 | NA | TRBD1 | 16 | TRBV27 | TGTGCCAGCAGTTTATCGGCGGGACAGGGCTACAATGAGCAGTTCTTC | CASSLSAGQGYNEQFF
TRBJ1-3 | NA | NA | 15 | TRBV5-1 | TGCGCCAGCAGCTTGGATACGGGGACTGGAAACACCATATATTTT | CASSLDTGTGNTIYF
TRBJ2-2 | NA | TRBD2 | 18 | TRBV9 | TGTGCCAGCAGCGTATTGTGGTCAGCGGGGCTTAACACCGGGGAGCTGTTTTTT | CASSVLWSAGLNTGELFF
TRBJ2-1 | NA | TRBD1 | 14 | TRBV7-3 | TGTGCCAGCAGCCCCGGACAGGCCTACAATGAGCAGTTCTTC | CASSPGQAYNEQFF
TRBJ2-1 | NA | NA | 12 | TRBV19 | TGTGCCAGTAGTATGGGTGGAGTTGAGCAGTTCTTC | CASSMGGVEQFF
TRBJ1-6 | NA | TRBD1 | 18 | TRBV27 | TGTGCCAGCAGTTTATTACAGGGGGCGATTTCGTATAATTCACCCCTCCACTTT | CASSLLQGAISYNSPLHF
TRBJ1-2 | NA | NA | 13 | TRBV28 | TGTGCCAGCAGTTCCAGGGATAACTATGGCTACACCTTC | CASSSRDNYGYTF
TRBJ2-3 | NA | TRBD2 | 17 | TRBV27 | TGTGCCAGCAGTTACCGACTAGCGGGAGAGTTGACAGATACGCAGTATTTT | CASSYRLAGELTDTQYF
TRBJ1-1 | NA | TRBD1 | 16 | TRBV4-2 | TGTGCCAGCAGCCAGCTAACAGGGGGCAAGAGCACTGAAGCTTTCTTT | CASSQLTGGKSTEAFF
TRBJ2-2 | NA | TRBD1 | 15 | TRBV7-9 | TGTGCCAGCCAAGATAGGACAGGGGTTGGCGGGGAGCTGTTTTTT | CASQDRTGVGGELFF
TRBJ1-2 | NA | TRBD1 | 12 | TRBV5-6 | TGTGCCAGCAGGCTGTCGGGACAGGGGAGCACCTTC | CASRLSGQGSTF
TRBJ2-7 | NA | TRBD2 | 13 | TRBV28 | TGTGCCAGCAGGACTAGCGGAATCTACGAGCAGTACTTC | CASRTSGIYEQYF
TRBJ2-7 | once | TRBD2 | 18 | TRBV6-2/TRBV6-3 | TGTGCCAGCAGTTACTCACCCAAAGTAGCGGGGGGCCCCTACGAGCAGTACTTC | CASSYSPKVAGGPYEQYF